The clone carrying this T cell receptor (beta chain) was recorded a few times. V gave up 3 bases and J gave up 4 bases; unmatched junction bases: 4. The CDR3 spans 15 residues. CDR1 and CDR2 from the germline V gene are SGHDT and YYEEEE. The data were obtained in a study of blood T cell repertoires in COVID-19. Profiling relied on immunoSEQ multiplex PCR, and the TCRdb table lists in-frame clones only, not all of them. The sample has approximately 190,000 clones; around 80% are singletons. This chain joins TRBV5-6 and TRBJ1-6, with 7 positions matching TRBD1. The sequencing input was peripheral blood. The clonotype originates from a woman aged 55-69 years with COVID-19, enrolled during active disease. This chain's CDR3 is CASSSNRGYNSPLHF. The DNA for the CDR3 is TGTGCCAGCAGCTCAAACAGGGGATATAATTCACCCCTCCACTTT.